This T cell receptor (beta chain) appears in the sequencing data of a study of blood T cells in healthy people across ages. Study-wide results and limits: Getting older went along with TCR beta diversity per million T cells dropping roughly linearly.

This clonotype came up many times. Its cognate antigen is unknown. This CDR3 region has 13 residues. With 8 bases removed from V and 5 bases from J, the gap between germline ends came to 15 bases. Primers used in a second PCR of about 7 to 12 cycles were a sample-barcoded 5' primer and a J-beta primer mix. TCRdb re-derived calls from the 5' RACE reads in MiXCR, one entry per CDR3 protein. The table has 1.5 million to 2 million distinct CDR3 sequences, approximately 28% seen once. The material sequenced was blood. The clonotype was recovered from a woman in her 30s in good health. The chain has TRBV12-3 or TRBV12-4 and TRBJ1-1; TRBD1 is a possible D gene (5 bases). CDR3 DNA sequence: TGTGCCAGCGGATCGGGTGAGGGGACTGAAGCTTTCTTT. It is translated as CASGSGEGTEAFF.